This T cell receptor (beta chain) was identified during a study of identical twins. V trimming: 3 bases; J trimming: 2 bases; junction bases outside the gene matches: 4. This CDR3 region has 14 residues. Germline-derived CDR1 and CDR2 are SGDLS and YYNGEE. From the 5' RACE reads, TCRdb called clonotypes with MiXCR, one entry per CDR3 protein. The sample has roughly 690,000 distinct CDR3 sequences; 21% are singletons. Study-wide points: Out-of-frame beta chain sequences displayed weaker excess sharing between twins.

This clonotype was observed at least ten times. Its antigen remains unidentified. These data are also associated with another study on T cells expressing NK-cell markers. Turning to that study: CD3+CD56+NKG2C+, CD3+CD56+NKG2C- and CD3+CD56-NKG2C+ T cells, once sorted, supplied the TCR beta repertoires.

The rearrangement uses TRBV9 and TRBJ2-7; 8 bases line up with TRBD2. The sequencing input was PBMCs. The TCR originated in a woman under 30 in good health. The CDR3, as DNA: TGTGCCAGCAGCGGAGGTAGCGGGACCTACGAGCAGTACTTC. Translation gives CASSGGSGTYEQYF.